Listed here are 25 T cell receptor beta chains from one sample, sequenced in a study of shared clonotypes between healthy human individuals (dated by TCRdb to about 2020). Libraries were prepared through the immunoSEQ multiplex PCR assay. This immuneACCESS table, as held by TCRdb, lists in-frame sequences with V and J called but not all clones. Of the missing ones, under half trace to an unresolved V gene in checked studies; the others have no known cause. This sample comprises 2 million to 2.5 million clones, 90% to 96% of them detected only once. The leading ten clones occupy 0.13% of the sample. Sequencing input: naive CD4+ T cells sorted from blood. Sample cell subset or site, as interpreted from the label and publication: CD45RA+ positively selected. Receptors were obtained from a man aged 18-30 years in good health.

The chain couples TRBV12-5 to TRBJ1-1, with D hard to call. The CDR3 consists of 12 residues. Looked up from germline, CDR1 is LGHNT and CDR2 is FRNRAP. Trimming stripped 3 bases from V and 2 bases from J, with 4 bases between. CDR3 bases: TGTGCTAGTGGTTTAAGAAACACTGAAGCTTTCTTT. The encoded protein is CASGLRNTEAFF.

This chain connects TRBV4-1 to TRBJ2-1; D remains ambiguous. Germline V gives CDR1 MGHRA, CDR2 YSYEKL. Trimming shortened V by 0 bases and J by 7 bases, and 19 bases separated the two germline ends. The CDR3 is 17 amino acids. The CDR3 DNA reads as TGCGCCAGCAGCCAAGACCAGGCGGCAGCCCCACGGAATGAGCAGTTCTTC. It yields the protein CASSQDQAAAPRNEQFF.

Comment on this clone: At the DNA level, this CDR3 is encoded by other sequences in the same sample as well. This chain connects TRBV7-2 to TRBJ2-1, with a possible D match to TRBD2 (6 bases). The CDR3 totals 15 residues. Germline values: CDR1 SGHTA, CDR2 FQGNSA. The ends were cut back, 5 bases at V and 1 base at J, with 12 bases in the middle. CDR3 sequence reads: CASSLGAGSYNEQFF. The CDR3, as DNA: TGTGCCAGCAGCCTCGGGGCGGGGTCCTACAATGAGCAGTTCTTC.

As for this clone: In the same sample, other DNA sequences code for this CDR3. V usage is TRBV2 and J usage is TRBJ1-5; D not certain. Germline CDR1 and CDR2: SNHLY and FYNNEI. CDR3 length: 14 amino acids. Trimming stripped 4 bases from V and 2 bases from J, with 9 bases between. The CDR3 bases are TGTGCCAGCAGTGTTGGGGTGGGCAATCAGCCCCAGCATTTT. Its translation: CASSVGVGNQPQHF.

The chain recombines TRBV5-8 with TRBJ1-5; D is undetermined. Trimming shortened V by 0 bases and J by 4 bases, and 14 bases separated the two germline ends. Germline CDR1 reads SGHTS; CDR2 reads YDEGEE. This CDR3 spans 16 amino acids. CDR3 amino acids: CASSLGLSGGNQPQHF. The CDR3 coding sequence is TGTGCCAGCAGCTTGGGCCTCTCCGGCGGGAATCAGCCCCAGCATTTT.

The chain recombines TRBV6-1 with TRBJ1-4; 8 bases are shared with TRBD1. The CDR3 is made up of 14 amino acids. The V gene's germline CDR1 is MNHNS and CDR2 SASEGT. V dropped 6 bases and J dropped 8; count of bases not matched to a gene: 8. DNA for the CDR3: TGTGCCAGCAGGGAGGACAGGGCTTCCGAAAAACTGTTTTTT. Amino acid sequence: CASREDRASEKLFF.

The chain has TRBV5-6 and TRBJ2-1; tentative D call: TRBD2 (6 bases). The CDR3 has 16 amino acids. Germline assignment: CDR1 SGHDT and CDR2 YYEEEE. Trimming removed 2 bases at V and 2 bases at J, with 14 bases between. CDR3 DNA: TGTGCCAGCAGCTTATATAGCGGACCTACCTACAATGAGCAGTTCTTC. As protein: CASSLYSGPTYNEQFF.

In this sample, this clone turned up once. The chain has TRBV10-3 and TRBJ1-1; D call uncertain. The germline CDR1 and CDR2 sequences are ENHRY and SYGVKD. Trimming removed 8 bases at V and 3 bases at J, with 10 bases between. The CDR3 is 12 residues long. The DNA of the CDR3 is TGTGCCATCGGTCGGGAATACACTGAAGCTTTCTTT. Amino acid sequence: CAIGREYTEAFF.

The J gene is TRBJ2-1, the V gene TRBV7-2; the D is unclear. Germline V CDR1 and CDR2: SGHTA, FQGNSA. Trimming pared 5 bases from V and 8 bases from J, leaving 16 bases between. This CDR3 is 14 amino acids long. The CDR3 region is CASSTPTRGHEQFF. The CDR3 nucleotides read TGTGCCAGCAGCACCCCGACACGAGGACATGAGCAGTTCTTC.

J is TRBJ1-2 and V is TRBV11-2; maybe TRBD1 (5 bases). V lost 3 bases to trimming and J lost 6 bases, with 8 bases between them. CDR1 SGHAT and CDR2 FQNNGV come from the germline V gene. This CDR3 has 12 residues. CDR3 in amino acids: CASSFEGNGYTF. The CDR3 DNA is TGTGCCAGCAGCTTCGAGGGGAATGGCTACACCTTC.

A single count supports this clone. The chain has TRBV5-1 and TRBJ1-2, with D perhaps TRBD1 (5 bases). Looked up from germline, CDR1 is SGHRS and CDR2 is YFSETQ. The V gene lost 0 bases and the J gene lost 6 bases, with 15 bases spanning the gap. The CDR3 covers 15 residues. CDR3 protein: CASSLASGGPNGYTF. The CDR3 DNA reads TGCGCCAGCAGCTTGGCCAGCGGGGGACCTAATGGCTACACCTTC.

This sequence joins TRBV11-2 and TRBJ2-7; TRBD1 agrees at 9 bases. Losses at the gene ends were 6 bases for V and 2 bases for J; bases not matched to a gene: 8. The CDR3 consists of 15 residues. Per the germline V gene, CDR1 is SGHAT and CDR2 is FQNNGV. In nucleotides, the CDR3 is TGTGCCAGCAGGGAAGTCGGGACAGGGACCTACGAGCAGTACTTC. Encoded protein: CASREVGTGTYEQYF.

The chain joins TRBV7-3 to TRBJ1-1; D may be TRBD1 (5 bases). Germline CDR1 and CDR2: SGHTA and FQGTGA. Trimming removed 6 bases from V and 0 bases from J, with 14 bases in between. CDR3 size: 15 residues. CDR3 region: CASSPEGTMNTEAFF. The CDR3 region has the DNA TGTGCCAGCAGTCCAGAGGGGACGATGAACACTGAAGCTTTCTTT. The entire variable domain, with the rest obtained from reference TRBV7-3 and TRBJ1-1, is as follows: GAGVSQTPSNKVTEKGKYVELRCDPISGHTALYWYRQSLGQGPEFLIYFQGTGAADDSGLPNDRFFAVRPEGSVSTLKIQRTERGDSAVYLCASSPEGTMNTEAFFGQGTRLTVV.

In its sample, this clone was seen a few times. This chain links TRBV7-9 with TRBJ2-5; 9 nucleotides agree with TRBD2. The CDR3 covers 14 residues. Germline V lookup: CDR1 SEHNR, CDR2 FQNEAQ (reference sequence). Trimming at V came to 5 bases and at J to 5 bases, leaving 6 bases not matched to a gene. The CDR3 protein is CASSNGLARETQYF. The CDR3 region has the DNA TGTGCCAGCAGCAACGGACTAGCGCGGGAGACCCAGTACTTC.

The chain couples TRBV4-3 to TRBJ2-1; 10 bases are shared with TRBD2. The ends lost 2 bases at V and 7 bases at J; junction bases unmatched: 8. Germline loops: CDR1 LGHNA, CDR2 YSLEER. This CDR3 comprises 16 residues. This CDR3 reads CASSQRSLAGGNEQFF. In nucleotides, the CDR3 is TGCGCCAGCAGCCAAAGAAGTTTAGCGGGAGGAAATGAGCAGTTCTTC.

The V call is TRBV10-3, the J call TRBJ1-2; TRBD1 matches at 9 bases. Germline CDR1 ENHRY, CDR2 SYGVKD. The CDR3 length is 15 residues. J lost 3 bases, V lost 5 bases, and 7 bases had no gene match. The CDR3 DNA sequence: TGTGCCATCAGTCCAACAGGGGGCAGATACTATGGCTACACCTTC. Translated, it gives CAISPTGGRYYGYTF.

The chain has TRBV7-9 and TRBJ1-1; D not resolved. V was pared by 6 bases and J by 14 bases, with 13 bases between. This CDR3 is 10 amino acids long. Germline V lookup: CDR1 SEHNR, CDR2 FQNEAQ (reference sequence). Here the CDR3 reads CASSPRRPFF. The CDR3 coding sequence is TGTGCCAGCAGTCCCAGACGTCCCTTCTTT.

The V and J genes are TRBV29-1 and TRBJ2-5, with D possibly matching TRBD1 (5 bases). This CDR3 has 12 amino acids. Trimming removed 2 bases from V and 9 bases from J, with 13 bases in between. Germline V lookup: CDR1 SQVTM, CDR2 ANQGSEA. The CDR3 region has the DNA TGCAGCGTTGAAAGGGGCAGCGAGGCCCAGTACTTC. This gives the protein CSVERGSEAQYF.

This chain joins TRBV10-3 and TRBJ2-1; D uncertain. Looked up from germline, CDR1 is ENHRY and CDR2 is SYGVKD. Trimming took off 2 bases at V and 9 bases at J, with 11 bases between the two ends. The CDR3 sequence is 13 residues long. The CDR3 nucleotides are TGTGCCATCAGTGAGCGTAACAACGGTGAGCAGTTCTTC. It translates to CAISERNNGEQFF.

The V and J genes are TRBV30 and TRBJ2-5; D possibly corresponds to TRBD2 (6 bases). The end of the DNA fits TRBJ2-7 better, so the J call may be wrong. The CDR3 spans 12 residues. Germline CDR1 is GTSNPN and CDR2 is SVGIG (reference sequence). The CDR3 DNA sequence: TGTGCCTTTGGGACTGGGTCCTACGAGCAGTACTTC. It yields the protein CAFGTGSYEQYF.

This chain's CDR3 is CAWVQMEYGNTIYF. The CDR3 DNA follows: TGTGCCTGGGTCCAGATGGAATATGGAAACACCATATATTTT. The chain carries TRBV30 and TRBJ1-3; no definite D call. Trimming left V 5 bases short and J 3 bases short, with 14 bases between. The germline V gene encodes CDR1 GTSNPN and CDR2 SVGIG (reference sequence). The CDR3 is 14 amino acids.

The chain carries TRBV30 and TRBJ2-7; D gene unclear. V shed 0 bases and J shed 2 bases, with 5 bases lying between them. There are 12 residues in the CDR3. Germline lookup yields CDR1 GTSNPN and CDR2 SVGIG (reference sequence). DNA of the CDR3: TGTGCCTGGAGTGTAGATACCTACGAGCAGTACTTC. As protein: CAWSVDTYEQYF.

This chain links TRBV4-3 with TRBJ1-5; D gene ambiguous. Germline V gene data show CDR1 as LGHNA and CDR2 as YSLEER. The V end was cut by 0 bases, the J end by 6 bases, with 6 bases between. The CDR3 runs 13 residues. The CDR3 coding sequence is TGCGCCAGCAGCCAAGATTATAGTCAGCCCCAGCATTTT. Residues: CASSQDYSQPQHF.

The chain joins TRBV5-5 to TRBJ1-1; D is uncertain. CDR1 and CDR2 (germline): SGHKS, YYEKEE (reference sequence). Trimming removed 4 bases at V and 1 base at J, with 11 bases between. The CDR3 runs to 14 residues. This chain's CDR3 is CASSRREGNTEAFF. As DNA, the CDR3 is TGTGCCAGCAGCCGAAGGGAGGGGAACACTGAAGCTTTCTTT. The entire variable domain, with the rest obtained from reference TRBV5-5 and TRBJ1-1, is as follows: DAGVTQSPTHLIKTRGQQVTLRCSPISGHKSVSWYQQVLGQGPQFIFQYYEKEERGRGNFPDRFSARQFPNYSSELNVNALLLGDSALYLCASSRREGNTEAFFGQGTRLTVV.

CDR3 DNA: TGTGCCAGCAGTTCGGACGGGAGCTCCTATAATTCACCCCTCCACTTT. Translation gives CASSSDGSSYNSPLHF. This chain joins TRBV6-6 and TRBJ1-6; D is uncertain. Germline-derived CDR1 and CDR2 are MNHNY and SVGAGI (reference sequence). V was trimmed by 4 bases and J by 0 bases, leaving 10 bases between them. CDR3 length: 16 amino acids.